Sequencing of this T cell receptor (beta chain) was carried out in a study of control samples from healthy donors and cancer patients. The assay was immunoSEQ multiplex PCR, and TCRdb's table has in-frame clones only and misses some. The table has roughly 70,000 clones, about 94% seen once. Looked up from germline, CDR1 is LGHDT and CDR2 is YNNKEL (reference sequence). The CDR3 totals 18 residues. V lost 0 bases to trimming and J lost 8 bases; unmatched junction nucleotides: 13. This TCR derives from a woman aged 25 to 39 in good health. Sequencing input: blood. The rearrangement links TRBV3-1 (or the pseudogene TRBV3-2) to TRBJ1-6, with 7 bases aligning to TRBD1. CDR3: CASSQDNRRGLMDSPLHF. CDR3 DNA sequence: TGTGCCAGCAGCCAAGATAATCGGAGGGGGCTTATGGATTCACCCCTCCACTTT.